This T cell receptor (beta chain) was found in a study of T cell changes during pregnancy in multiple sclerosis. Libraries were prepared by immunoSEQ multiplex PCR; TCRdb keeps only in-frame clonotypes and omits some of them. The table has 30,000 to 50,000 clones, almost 95% seen once. This CDR3 is built from 13 residues. From germline, CDR1 is MNHEY and CDR2 SVGAGI. V was trimmed by 5 bases and J by 7 bases, leaving 11 bases between them. The chain links TRBV6-5 to TRBJ2-2, with no clear D. The TCR sequence derives from a female donor with multiple sclerosis, enrolled in a pregnancy study. The specimen was CD4+ T cells from peripheral blood mononuclear cells, collected after pregnancy. CDR3 protein: CASSKSAHGELFF. The CDR3 bases are TGTGCCAGCAGTAAAAGCGCTCACGGGGAGCTGTTTTTT.